Listed below are T cell receptor beta chains from one sample, sequenced in a study of T cells in Graves' hyperthyroidism and ophthalmopathy. In TCRdb, the multiplex PCR reads were re-called with MiXCR into one record per CDR3 protein. The table lists fewer than 400,000 distinct CDR3 sequences, more than 13% of them singletons. Sample: blood. These receptor sequences come from a man aged 45 to 65 with Graves' ophthalmopathy. Both conserved end residues are part of each CDR3. The D gene is left open where the match is weak. Clone size appears in some rows only: once, few, many, or a class for an expanded clone.

>TRBJ2-3|TRBD1|TRBV28|many
TGTGCCAGTCGGACAGGGGTTACGACAGATACGCAGTATTTT
CASRTGVTTDTQYF
>TRBJ2-2|TRBD2|TRBV19|-
TGTGCCAGTCAAAGCGGGAGGCGAGGAACCGGGGAGCTGTTTTTT
CASQSGRRGTGELFF
>TRBJ2-1|-|TRBV4-1|-
TGCGCCAGCAGCCGAACCGGGACACTCTCGGATGAGCAGTTCTTC
CASSRTGTLSDEQFF
>TRBJ1-1|TRBD1|TRBV28|many
TGTGCCAGCAGTTTAGGATCAGGGGGCGTGAACACTGAAGCTTTCTTT
CASSLGSGGVNTEAFF
>TRBJ2-3|TRBD2|TRBV3-1|many
TGTGCCAGCAGCCAAGAGGGACTAGGGCAGTATTTT
CASSQEGLGQYF
>TRBJ1-3|-|TRBV5-6|many
TGTGCCAGCAGCGTGCCCGGGGCAACTGGAAACACCATATATTTT
CASSVPGATGNTIYF
>TRBJ2-5|TRBD1|TRBV5-6|many
TGTGCCAGCAGCTTAACTAGGGCAGGGGGCATGGAGACCCAGTACTTC
CASSLTRAGGMETQYF
>TRBJ2-1|TRBD2|TRBV27|few
TGTGCCAGCAGTCCGCCGGGACTAGCGGGGCTTAGTGAGCAGTTCTTC
CASSPPGLAGLSEQFF
>TRBJ2-2|TRBD2|TRBV3-1|many
TGTGCCAGCAGACATCGAGGGGGGACTAGCGGCGATGACACCGGGGAGCTGTTTTTT
CASRHRGGTSGDDTGELFF
>TRBJ2-5|TRBD1|TRBV10-3|many
TGTGCCATCAGGACGGGACAGCAAGAGACCCAGTACTTC
CAIRTGQQETQYF
>TRBJ2-3|-|TRBV7-3|many
TGTGCCAGCAGCCTGGGGGGAGTCAGCACAGATACGCAGTATTTT
CASSLGGVSTDTQYF
>TRBJ2-7|-|TRBV27|many
TGTGCCAGCAGTTTGGTGGGCGGGACCTACGAGCAGTACTTC
CASSLVGGTYEQYF
>TRBJ1-5|-|TRBV27|many
TGTGCCAGCAGTTTAGCCAGCCAAAATCAGCCCCAGCATTTT
CASSLASQNQPQHF
>TRBJ1-1|-|TRBV20-1|-
TGCAGTGCTCAAGCTGGACAGTTGAACACTGAAGCTTTCTTT
CSAQAGQLNTEAFF